This T cell receptor beta chain is drawn from a study of shared clonotypes between healthy human individuals (TCRdb year 2020). Regarding the study in general: A couple of women and a few men aged 18 to 49 years were included in the cohort. For each donor, CD4 naive and CD4 memory were each given three plates, CD8 naive was given two plates, and CD8 memory was given one plate. Blood TCR repertoires of five healthy adults were deeply sequenced to estimate repertoire size and the extent of clonotype sharing between individuals. Different laboratories and diverse techniques were used to prepare libraries and sequence TCR repertoires, to increase sequencing depth and limit assay-specific biases. Per donor, leukapheresis produced somewhere between about 0.9 and 10 billion PBMCs.

Points on this clone: Its antigen target is currently unknown. Base qualities are not at hand, and no much larger clone is one base apart.

The donors were healthy, HIV-negative adults who had no recently reported acute infections or vaccinations. Every donor was a Caucasian adult residing in Nashville, Tennessee, USA. CD8 memory samples combined magnetically selected CD45RO+ cells with CCR7-negative CD45RA+ effector memory (TemRA) cells. After blood collection by leukapheresis, PBMCs were isolated using Ficoll-Histopaque density gradient centrifugation and then cryopreserved in the vapor phase of liquid nitrogen. Purity and quantity of every magnetically sorted T cell population were checked by analytical flow cytometry. Genomic DNA was isolated from every sorted fraction and measured by UV absorbance on a Nanodrop 2000c. TCR CDR3 regions were amplified from genomic DNA by multiplex PCR using the deep immunoSEQ assay. For each cell subset, the extracted genomic DNA was distributed evenly across all wells of several immunoSEQ 96-well plates, and each plate served as one replicate. For sorted subsets, 200 to 250 ng genomic DNA, equal to tens of thousands of T cell genomes, was loaded into each replicate PCR. The purified libraries were quantified using a Qubit 3.0 fluorometer, sized with a Bioanalyzer 2100, and then quantified again using the KAPA Library Quantification kit. Each immunoSEQ 96-well plate was sequenced on its own single-read 150-cycle Illumina NextSeq 550 flow cell. The authors' pipeline ran thus. Because the immunoSEQ output included only junctional sequences and no quality scores, the filtering could not be the same as the filtering used for full-length reads. Sequences were annotated with PyIR, a Python wrapper for IgBLAST v1.9, and V/J genes and CDR3 were assigned using IMGT germline references. Reads were filtered out if the reads had weak V/J assignments (E-value above 1e-6), no CDR3, stop codons, out-of-frame junctions, or ambiguous translated residues. V3J clonotypes were defined as sequences sharing an identical inferred V gene, J gene, and CDR3 amino acid sequence. Percentage overlap between repertoires was calculated by dividing the number of shared unique clonotypes by the size of the smaller repertoire. Repertoire richness was assessed with RTK rarefaction, the Chao1 estimator, and Recon v2.1 estimates of unobserved clonotypes. OLGA was used to compute generation probabilities for all TCRbeta clonotypes that the gDNA method yielded from a few donors. TCRdb limited this immuneACCESS table to in-frame rearrangements with V and J called. A share of clones is missing; checked studies link under half to unresolved V genes, and the rest is unexplained. V, J and clone size derive from that table, while D and trimming were established from the DNA sequence. Present in this sample are approximately 320,000 clones, roughly 84% of which were seen just once. Of the sample, around 16% is held by the ten largest clones.

Broader findings and caveats from the paper: Larger estimated clonotype richness was generally found for naive subsets than for memory subsets. About 5% of naive CD4, 3.5% of naive CD8, roughly 2.4% of memory CD4, and about 0.4% of memory CD8 clonotypes were shared across several donors. Because the study included only a small number of donors, the genetic and exposure-history diversity represented was limited. Compared with non-shared clonotypes, clonotypes shared by all four sorted-subset donors had higher generation probabilities. Even with the large sequencing depth, rarefaction of the sorted-subset datasets indicated that sequencing was incomplete. Based on pairwise subsampling, the degree of clonotype sharing among donors was expected to be affected by sequencing depth. Sampling was restricted to blood, and TCR repertoires in tissues likely differ from the TCR repertoires found in blood.

Relative to germline, V is 6 bases shorter and J is 4 bases shorter, with 12 bases between their ends. As encoded in the germline V gene, CDR1 is MNHEY while CDR2 is SVGAGI. Including the terminal cysteine and phenylalanine, the CDR3 comprises 13 residues. Left in the record is the CDR3 DNA by itself, 39 bases read in frame from the first base. Specimen: memory CD8+ T cells sorted from blood. Sample cell subset or site, as interpreted from the label and publication: CD45RO+ cells pooled with CCR7-negative TemRA cells. The sequence was obtained from a man between 18 and 29 years old in good health. In this chain, TRBV6-5 is recombined with TRBJ1-2, with TRBD1 tentatively as D gene (5 bases match). The bases read TGTGCCAGCAGAAGGTGGGGGGGCTATGGCTACACCTTC. This gives the protein CASRRWGGYGYTF.